These 4 T cell receptor beta chains were all obtained from the same sample, sequenced in a study of CD8 T cells in ankylosing spondylitis. The study, taken as a whole, reports: Seemingly distinctive of ankylosing spondylitis blood was a TCR beta motif formed by eight highly homologous variants.

TCRdb independently ran MiXCR on the 5' RACE reads; one entry per CDR3 protein. Counted here are roughly 220,000 distinct CDR3 sequences, approximately 20% occurring once; the ten biggest clones make up 40% to 50%. For these receptors, no antigen is known. The material sequenced was blood, either unsorted or a sorted T cell fraction (not recorded which). Receptors originate from a male donor with ankylosing spondylitis.

The V gene is TRBV4-2, the J gene TRBJ2-2, with a weak D call TRBD1 (6 bases). The CDR3 is 15 residues long. In germline, CDR1 is LGHNA, CDR2 YNFKEQ. The V and J ends lost 3 bases and 5 bases respectively, with 13 bases between them. CDR3 sequence reads: CASSQGDTFTGELFF. The DNA for the CDR3 is TGTGCCAGCAGCCAGGGGGACACCTTTACCGGGGAGCTGTTTTTT.

The table lists this clonotype with a few counts. The chain employs TRBV7-8 and TRBJ2-7; D perhaps matches TRBD2 (6 bases). This CDR3 has 15 residues. Trimming stripped 5 bases from V and 2 bases from J, with 16 bases between. Germline V gene lookup returns CDR1 SGHVS and CDR2 FQNEAQ. The CDR3 DNA reads TGTGCCAGCAGCCTCCCGACTAGTAGGACCTACGAGCAGTACTTC. Translation gives CASSLPTSRTYEQYF.

CDR3 coding DNA: TGCGCCACTAGGGCGAGCTCCTACAATGAGCAGTTCTTC. It encodes CATRASSYNEQFF. This chain connects TRBV5-1 to TRBJ2-1, with D hard to call. The V gene lost 9 bases and the J gene lost 0 bases, with 10 bases spanning the gap. Germline V gives CDR1 SGHRS, CDR2 YFSETQ. There are 13 residues in the CDR3.

This clonotype was seen at least ten times. The V and J genes are TRBV12-3 or TRBV12-4 and TRBJ2-1; D may be TRBD1 or TRBD2 (5 bases each). This CDR3 comprises 13 residues. The ends were cut back, 3 bases at V and 4 bases at J, with 7 bases in the middle. This CDR3 is CASSFEGYNEQFF. CDR3 nucleotides: TGTGCCAGCAGTTTTGAGGGGTACAATGAGCAGTTCTTC.